The clone carrying this TCR beta chain has at least ten counts. The data were obtained in a study of regulatory T cells in long-lasting Graves disease. Documented time point: newly diagnosed GD, antithyroid drugs for less than 3 months. The TCR library was made from RNA that had been extracted from PBMCs in TRIzol. Trimming stripped 4 bases from V and 4 bases from J, with 14 bases between. The germline CDR1 and CDR2 sequences are SGHRS and YFSETQ. There are 14 residues in the CDR3. Building the TCR beta libraries relied on iRepertoire HTBI primers, and CDR3 regions underwent Arm-PCR. TCRdb independently ran MiXCR on the multiplex PCR reads; one entry per CDR3 protein. The repertoire consists of 300,000 to 400,000 distinct CDR3 sequences, with over 15% occurring once and the leading ten covering about 32%. These sequences were also reported in another study, on T cells in Graves' hyperthyroidism and ophthalmopathy.

V gene TRBV5-1 combines with J gene TRBJ1-1; tentatively, D is TRBD1 (5 bases). Sample: peripheral blood mononuclear cells (PBMCs), taken at new diagnosis, from a patient treated with antithyroid drugs. The TCR sequence derives from a man aged 35-49 years with Graves disease. CDR3 protein: CASSPVQGRTEAFF. CDR3 nucleotide sequence: TGCGCCAGCAGCCCTGTGCAGGGTCGCACTGAAGCTTTCTTT. The full variable domain, its missing parts supplied by reference TRBV5-1 and TRBJ1-1, is KAGVTQTPRYLIKTRGQQVTLSCSPISGHRSVSWYQQTPGQGLQFLFEYFSETQRNKGNFPGRFSGRQFSNSRSEMNVSTLELGDSALYLCASSPVQGRTEAFFGQGTRLTVV.